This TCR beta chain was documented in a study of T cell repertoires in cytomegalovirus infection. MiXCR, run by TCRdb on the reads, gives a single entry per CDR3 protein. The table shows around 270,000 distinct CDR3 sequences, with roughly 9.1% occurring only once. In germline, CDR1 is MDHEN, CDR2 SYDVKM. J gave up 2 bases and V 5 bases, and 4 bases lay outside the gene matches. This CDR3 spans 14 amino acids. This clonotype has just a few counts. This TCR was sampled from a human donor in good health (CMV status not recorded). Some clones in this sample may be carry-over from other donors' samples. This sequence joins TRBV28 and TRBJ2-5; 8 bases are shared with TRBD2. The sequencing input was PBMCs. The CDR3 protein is CASSPGGVQETQYF. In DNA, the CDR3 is TGTGCCAGCAGTCCCGGGGGGGTGCAAGAGACCCAGTACTTC. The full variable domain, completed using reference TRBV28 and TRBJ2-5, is DVKVTQSSRYLVKRTGEKVFLECVQDMDHENMFWYRQDPGLGLRLIYFSYDVKMKEKGDIPEGYSVSREKKERFSLILESASTNQTSMYLCASSPGGVQETQYFGPGTRLLVL.